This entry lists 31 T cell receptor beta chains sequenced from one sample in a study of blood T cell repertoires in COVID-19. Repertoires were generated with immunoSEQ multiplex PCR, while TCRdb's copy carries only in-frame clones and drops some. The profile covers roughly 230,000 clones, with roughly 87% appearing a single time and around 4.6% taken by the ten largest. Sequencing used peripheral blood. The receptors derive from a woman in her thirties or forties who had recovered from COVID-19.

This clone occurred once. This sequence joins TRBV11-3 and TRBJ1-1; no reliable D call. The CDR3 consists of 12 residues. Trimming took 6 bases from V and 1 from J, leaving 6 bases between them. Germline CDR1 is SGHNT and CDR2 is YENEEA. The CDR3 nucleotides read TGTGCCAGCAGGAGGGAGAACACTGAAGCTTTCTTT. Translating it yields CASRRENTEAFF.

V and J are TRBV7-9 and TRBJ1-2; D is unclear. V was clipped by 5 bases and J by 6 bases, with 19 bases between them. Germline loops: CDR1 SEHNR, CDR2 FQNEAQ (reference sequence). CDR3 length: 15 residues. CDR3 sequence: CASSLTRDPTNGYTF. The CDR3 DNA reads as TGTGCCAGCAGCCTTACCCGGGATCCTACAAATGGCTACACCTTC.

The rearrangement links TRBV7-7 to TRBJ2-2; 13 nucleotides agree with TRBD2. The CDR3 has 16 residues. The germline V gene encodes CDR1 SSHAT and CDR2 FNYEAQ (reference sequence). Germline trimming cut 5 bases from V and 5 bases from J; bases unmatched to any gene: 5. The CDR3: CASSHSLAGGTGELFF. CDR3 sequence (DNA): TGTGCCAGCAGCCACTCACTAGCGGGAGGGACCGGGGAGCTGTTTTTT.

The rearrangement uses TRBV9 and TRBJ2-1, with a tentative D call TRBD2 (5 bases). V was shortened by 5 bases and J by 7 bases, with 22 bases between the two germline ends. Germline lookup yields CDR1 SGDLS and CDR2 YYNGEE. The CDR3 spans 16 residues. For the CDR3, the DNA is TGTGCCAGCAGTCGAGCGGTGGGCCCACGGTTGAATGAGCAGTTCTTC. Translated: CASSRAVGPRLNEQFF.

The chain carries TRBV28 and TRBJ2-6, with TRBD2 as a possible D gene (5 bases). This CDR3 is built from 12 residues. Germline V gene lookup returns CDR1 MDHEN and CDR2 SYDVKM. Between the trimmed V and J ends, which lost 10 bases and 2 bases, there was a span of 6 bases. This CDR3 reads CATGTGANVLTF. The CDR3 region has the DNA TGTGCCACGGGGACTGGGGCCAACGTCCTGACTTTC.

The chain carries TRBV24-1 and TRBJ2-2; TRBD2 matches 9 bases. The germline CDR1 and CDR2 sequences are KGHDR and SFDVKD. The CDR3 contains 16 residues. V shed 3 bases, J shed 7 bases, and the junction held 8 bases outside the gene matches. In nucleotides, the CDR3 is TGTGCCACCAGTGATAGGAGCGGGAGGACCCTCGGGGAGCTGTTTTTT. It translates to CATSDRSGRTLGELFF.

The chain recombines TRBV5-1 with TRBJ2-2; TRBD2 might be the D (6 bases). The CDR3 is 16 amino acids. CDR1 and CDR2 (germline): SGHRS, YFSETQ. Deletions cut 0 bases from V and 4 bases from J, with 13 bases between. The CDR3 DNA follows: TGCGCCAGCAGCTTGGTTGGCGGGGTATCCACCGGGGAGCTGTTTTTT. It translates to CASSLVGGVSTGELFF.

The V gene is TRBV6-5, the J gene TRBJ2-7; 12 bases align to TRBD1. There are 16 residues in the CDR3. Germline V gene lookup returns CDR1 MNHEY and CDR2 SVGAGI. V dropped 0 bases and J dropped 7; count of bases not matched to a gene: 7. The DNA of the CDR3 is TGTGCCAGCAGTTACTCAAGGGACAGGGGGCCGTGGGAGCAGTACTTC. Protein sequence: CASSYSRDRGPWEQYF.

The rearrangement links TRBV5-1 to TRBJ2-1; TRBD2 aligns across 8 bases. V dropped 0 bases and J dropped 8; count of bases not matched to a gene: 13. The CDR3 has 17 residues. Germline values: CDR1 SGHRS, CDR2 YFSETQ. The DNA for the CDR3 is TGCGCCAGCAGCTTGGCACGGGGGGGCCTTTTAGTACATGAGCAGTTCTTC. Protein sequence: CASSLARGGLLVHEQFF.

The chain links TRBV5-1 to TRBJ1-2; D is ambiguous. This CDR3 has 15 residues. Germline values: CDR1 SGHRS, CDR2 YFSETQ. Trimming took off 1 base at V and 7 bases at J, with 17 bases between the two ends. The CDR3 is CASSLITGASTGYTF. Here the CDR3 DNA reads TGCGCCAGCAGCTTGATCACGGGTGCTTCGACTGGCTACACCTTC.

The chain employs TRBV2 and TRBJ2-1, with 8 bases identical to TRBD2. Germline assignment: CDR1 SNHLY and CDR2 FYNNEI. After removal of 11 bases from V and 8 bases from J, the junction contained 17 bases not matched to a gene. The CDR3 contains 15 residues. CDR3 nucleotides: TGTGCCCTACCAAACGCGGGAGGCTGGATCGATGAGCAGTTCTTC. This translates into CALPNAGGWIDEQFF.

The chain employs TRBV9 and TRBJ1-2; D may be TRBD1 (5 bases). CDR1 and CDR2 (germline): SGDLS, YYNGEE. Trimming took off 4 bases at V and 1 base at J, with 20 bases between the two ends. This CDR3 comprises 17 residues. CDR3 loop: CASSTMGYGGDNYGYTF. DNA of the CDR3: TGTGCCAGCAGCACGATGGGATACGGGGGGGATAACTATGGCTACACCTTC.

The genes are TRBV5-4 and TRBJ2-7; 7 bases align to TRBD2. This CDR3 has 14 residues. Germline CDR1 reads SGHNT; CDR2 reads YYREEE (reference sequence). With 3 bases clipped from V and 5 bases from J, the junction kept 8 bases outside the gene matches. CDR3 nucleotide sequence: TGTGCCAGCAGCTCTGGGGAGGGTCATCACGAGCAGTACTTC. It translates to CASSSGEGHHEQYF.

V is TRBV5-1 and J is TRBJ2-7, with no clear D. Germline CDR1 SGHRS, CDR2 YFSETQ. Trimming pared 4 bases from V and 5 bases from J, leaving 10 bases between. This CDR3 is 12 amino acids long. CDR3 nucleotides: TGCGCCAGCAGCCCGCCTGCAGACGAGCAGTACTTC. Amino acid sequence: CASSPPADEQYF.

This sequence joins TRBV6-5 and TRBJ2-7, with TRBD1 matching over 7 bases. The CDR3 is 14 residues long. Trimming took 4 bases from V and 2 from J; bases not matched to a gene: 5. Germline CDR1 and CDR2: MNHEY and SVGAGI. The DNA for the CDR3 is TGTGCCAGCAGTTGGGAGAGGGGGCCCTACGAGCAGTACGTC. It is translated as CASSWERGPYEQYV.

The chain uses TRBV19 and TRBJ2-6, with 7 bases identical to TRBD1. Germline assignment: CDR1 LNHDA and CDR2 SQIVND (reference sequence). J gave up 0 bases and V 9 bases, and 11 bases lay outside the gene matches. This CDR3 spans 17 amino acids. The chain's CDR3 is CASTSTGFASGANVLTF. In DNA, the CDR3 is TGTGCCAGCACCTCGACAGGGTTTGCCTCTGGGGCCAACGTCCTGACTTTC.

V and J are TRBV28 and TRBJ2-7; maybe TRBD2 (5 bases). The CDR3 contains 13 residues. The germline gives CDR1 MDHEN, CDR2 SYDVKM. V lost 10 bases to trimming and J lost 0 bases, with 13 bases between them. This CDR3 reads CATSPGNSYEQYF. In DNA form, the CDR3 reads TGTGCCACCTCACCCGGGAACTCCTACGAGCAGTACTTC.

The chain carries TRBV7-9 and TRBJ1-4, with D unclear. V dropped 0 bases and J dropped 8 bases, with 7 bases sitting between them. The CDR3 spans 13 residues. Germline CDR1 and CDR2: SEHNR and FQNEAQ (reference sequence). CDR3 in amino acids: CASSLAVREKLFF. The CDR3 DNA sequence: TGTGCCAGCAGCTTAGCAGTTCGGGAAAAACTGTTTTTT.

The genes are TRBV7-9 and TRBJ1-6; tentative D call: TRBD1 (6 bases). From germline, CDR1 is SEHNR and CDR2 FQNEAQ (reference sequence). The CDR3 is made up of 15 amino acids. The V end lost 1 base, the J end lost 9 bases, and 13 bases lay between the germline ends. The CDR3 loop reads CASSLEQGGVSPLHF. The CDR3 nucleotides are TGTGCCAGCAGCTTAGAGCAAGGGGGAGTTTCACCCCTCCACTTT.

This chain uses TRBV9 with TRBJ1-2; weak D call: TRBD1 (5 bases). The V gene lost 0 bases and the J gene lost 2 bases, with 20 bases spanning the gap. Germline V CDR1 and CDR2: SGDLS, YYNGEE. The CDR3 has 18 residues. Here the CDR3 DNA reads TGTGCCAGCAGCGTAGAGGCAGGGAAGGCAGGAGTCAACTATGGCTACACCTTC. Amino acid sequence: CASSVEAGKAGVNYGYTF.

In nucleotides, the CDR3 is TGCGCCAGCAGACGAAGCGGAACTTCCTACAATGAGCAGTTCTTC. Translating it yields CASRRSGTSYNEQFF. The chain recombines TRBV5-1 with TRBJ2-1; the D gene is possibly TRBD2 (5 bases). CDR1 and CDR2 (germline): SGHRS, YFSETQ. The CDR3 contains 15 residues. Trimming shortened V by 5 bases and J by 1 base, and 13 bases separated the two germline ends.

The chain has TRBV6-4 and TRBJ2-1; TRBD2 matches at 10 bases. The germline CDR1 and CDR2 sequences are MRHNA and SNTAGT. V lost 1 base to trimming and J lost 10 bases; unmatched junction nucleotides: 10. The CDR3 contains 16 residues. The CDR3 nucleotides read TGTGCCAGCAGTGACTTAGGTAGCGGGGGGCCCAGGGAGCAGTTCTTC. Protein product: CASSDLGSGGPREQFF.

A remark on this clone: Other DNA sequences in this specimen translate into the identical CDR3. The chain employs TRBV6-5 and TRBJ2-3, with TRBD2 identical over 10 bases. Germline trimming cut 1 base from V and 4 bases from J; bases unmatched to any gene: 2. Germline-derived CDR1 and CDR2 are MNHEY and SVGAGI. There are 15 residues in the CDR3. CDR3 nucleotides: TGTGCCAGCAGTTACTTAGCGGGGGGTGCAGATACGCAGTATTTT. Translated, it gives CASSYLAGGADTQYF.

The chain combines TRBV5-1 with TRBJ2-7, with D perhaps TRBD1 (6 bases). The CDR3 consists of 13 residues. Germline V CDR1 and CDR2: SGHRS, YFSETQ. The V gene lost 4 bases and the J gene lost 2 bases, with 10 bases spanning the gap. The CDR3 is CASSQGPTYEQYF. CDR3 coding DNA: TGCGCCAGCAGCCAGGGGCCGACCTACGAGCAGTACTTC.

DNA of the CDR3: TGTGCCAGCTCACTAACGGGACCCCCGGGGGACACCATATATTTT. This codes for CASSLTGPPGDTIYF. This rearrangement joins TRBV18 to TRBJ1-3; D possibly corresponds to TRBD1 (5 bases). Germline-derived CDR1 and CDR2 are KGHSH and LQKENI. The germline V and J ends were trimmed by 4 bases and 8 bases, with 18 bases remaining between them. The CDR3 extends over 15 amino acids.

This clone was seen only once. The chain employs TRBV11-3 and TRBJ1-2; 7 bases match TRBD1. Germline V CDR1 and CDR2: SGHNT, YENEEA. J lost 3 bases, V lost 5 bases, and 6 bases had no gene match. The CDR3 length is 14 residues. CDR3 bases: TGTGCCAGCAGCCAGGGACAGACTGACTATGGCTACACCTTC. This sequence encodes CASSQGQTDYGYTF.

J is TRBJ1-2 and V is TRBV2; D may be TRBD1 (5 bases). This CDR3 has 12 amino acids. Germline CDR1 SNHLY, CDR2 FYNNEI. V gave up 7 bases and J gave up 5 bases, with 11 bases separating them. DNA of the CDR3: TGTGCCAGCACACAGGAGTTATATGGCTACACCTTC. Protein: CASTQELYGYTF.

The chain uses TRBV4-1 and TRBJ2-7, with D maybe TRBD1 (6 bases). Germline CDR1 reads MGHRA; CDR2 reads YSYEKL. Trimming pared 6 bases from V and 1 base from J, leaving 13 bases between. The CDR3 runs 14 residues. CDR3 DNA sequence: TGCGCCAGCAGTCCCAGGACAGATTCCTACGAGCAGTACTTC. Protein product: CASSPRTDSYEQYF.

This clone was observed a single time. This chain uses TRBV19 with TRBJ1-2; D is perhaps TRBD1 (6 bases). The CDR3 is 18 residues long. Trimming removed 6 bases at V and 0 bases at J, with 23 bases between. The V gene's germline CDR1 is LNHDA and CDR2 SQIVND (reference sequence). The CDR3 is CASRPSGTSARANYGYTF. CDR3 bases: TGTGCCAGTAGACCATCCGGGACATCGGCCAGAGCTAACTATGGCTACACCTTC.

The chain's CDR3 is CASSTTGFHEQYF. The CDR3 nucleotides read TGTGCCAGCAGTACCACAGGGTTCCACGAGCAGTACTTC. The chain joins TRBV27 to TRBJ2-7; D perhaps matches TRBD1 (6 bases). V lost 5 bases, J lost 5 bases, and 13 bases lay in between. The germline V gene has CDR1 MNHEY and CDR2 SMNVEV (reference sequence). The CDR3 is 13 residues long.

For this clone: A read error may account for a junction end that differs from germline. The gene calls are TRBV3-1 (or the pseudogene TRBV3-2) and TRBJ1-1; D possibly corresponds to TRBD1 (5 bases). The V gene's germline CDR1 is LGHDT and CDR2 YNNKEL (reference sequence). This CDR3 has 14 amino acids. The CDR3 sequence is CASTQNLGGTEAFF. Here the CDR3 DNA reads TGTGCCAGCACCCAAAACCTGGGGGGCACTGAAGCTTTCTTT.